This TCR beta chain was captured by sequencing in a study of control samples from healthy donors and cancer patients. The V gene's germline CDR1 is SGDLS and CDR2 YYNGEE. The CDR3 loop spans 15 amino acids. V shed 0 bases and J shed 4 bases, with 10 bases lying between them. The assay was immunoSEQ multiplex PCR, and TCRdb's table has in-frame clones only and misses some. The repertoire consists of around 250,000 clones, with over 75% occurring once and the leading ten covering approximately 12%. The J gene is TRBJ2-2, the V gene TRBV9, with D possibly matching TRBD1 (5 bases). Material: PBMCs. This sequence was found in a woman aged 55-75 years with lung cancer. This CDR3 is CASSVAGFGTGELFF. CDR3 nucleotides: TGTGCCAGCAGCGTAGCAGGGTTTGGCACCGGGGAGCTGTTTTTT.